What follows describes a single T cell receptor (beta chain). Its antigen is undetermined. The data were produced by immunoSEQ multiplex PCR, yet TCRdb's version contains in-frame clones alone and is incomplete. Here the sample spans about 120,000 clones, more than 75% being singletons. This sample was taken from a study of T cell responses to AZD1222 COVID-19 vaccine. Study as a whole: Second doses at about 4 or about 12 weeks were pooled. General study results and limits: Clonal diversity was possibly underestimated; the donors were predominantly white British and more often female. Breadth and depth of Spike-specific TCRs rose after two AZD1222 doses. Mapped onto spike, vaccine-associated CD4 TCRs spanned it and were dominant at 160-218 and 743-854.

The TCR comes from an adult in good health. This material consisted of peripheral blood, taken on day 0 of AZD1222 vaccination.

The CDR3 here is CASSPGQAIYEQYF. The CDR3 DNA reads as TGTGCCAGCAGCCCCGGACAGGCGATCTACGAGCAGTACTTC. This sequence joins TRBV28 and TRBJ2-7; 7 bases are shared with TRBD1. The CDR3 loop spans 14 amino acids. CDR1 is MDHEN, CDR2 SYDVKM, per germline. Trimming took 6 bases from V and 3 from J; bases not matched to a gene: 8.